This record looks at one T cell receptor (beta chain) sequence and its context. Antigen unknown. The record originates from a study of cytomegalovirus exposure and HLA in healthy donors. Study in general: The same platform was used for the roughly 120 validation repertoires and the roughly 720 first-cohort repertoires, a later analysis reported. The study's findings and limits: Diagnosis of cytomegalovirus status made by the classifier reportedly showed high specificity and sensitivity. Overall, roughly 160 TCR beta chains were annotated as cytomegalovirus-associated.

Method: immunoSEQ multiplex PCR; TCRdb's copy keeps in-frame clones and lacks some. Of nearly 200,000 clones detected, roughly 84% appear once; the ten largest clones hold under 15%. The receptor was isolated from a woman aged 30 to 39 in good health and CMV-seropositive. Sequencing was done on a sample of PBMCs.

CDR3 region: CASSYYLGGGGNEQFF. The CDR3 bases are TGTGCCAGCAGTTACTACCTGGGAGGGGGGGGGAATGAGCAGTTCTTC. The chain couples TRBV6-5 to TRBJ2-1, with D maybe TRBD2 (7 bases). The CDR3 is 16 residues long. Trimming pared 1 base from V and 7 bases from J, leaving 17 bases between. Germline V gene sequence: CDR1 MNHEY, CDR2 SVGAGI.